The 24 T cell receptor beta chains in this list originate from one sample, sequenced in a study of cytomegalovirus exposure and HLA in healthy donors. The protocol was immunoSEQ multiplex PCR, while the TCRdb copy is restricted to in-frame clones and leaves out a portion. Among some 180,000 clones listed, 86% were seen once. The sample was PBMCs. Receptors were obtained from a man younger than 45 in good health and CMV-seropositive.

This clone was detected a few times. This sequence joins TRBV4-1 and TRBJ2-7, with 10 bases that match TRBD1. Germline V gene sequence: CDR1 MGHRA, CDR2 YSYEKL. The CDR3 has 15 amino acids. J gave up 5 bases and V 3 bases, and 7 bases lay outside the gene matches. CDR3 loop: CASSQSSGTGDEQYF. DNA of the CDR3: TGCGCCAGCAGCCAGTCTTCCGGGACAGGGGACGAGCAGTACTTC.

This sequence joins TRBV25-1 and TRBJ2-3; 9 nucleotides align to TRBD1. This CDR3 contains 14 residues. Germline CDR1 is MGHDK and CDR2 is SYGVNS. V was pared by 6 bases and J by 4 bases, with 5 bases of the junction left unmatched. The CDR3, as DNA: TGTGCCAGCAGCAACACAGGGGGCTCAGATACGCAGTATTTT. It encodes CASSNTGGSDTQYF. The complete variable domain, with remaining parts taken from reference TRBV25-1 and TRBJ2-3, reads EADIYQTPRYLVIGTGKKITLECSQTMGHDKMYWYQQDPGMELHLIHYSYGVNSTEKGDLSSESTVSRIRTEHFPLTLESARPSHTSQYLCASSNTGGSDTQYFGPGTRLTVL.

The chain carries TRBV18 and TRBJ2-7, with TRBD2 matching 7 bases. Trimming at V came to 2 bases and at J to 1 base, leaving 2 bases not matched to a gene. Germline V gene data show CDR1 as KGHSH and CDR2 as LQKENI. The CDR3 spans 14 residues. CDR3 nucleotide sequence: TGTGCCAGCTCACCAAGCGGGACTTCCTACGAGCAGTACTTC. Its protein product is CASSPSGTSYEQYF.

This chain connects TRBV2 to TRBJ1-2, with TRBD1 matching 7 bases. This CDR3 is built from 14 residues. With V trimmed by 6 bases and J by 4 bases, 8 bases remained unmatched. Looked up from germline, CDR1 is SNHLY and CDR2 is FYNNEI. This CDR3 reads CASSRDSPIYGYTF. CDR3 coding DNA: TGTGCCAGCAGCAGGGACAGTCCCATCTATGGCTACACCTTC.

This clone showed up just once. The chain recombines TRBV7-2 with TRBJ2-7, with D maybe TRBD2 (5 bases). The CDR3 has 16 amino acids. Germline loops: CDR1 SGHTA, CDR2 FQGNSA. V was cut by 2 bases and J by 6 bases, with 20 bases left in between. The CDR3 nucleotides are TGTGCCAGCAGCTTAAATCCCAGCGGTCTTCTAGGCGAGCAGTACTTC. This gives the protein CASSLNPSGLLGEQYF.

The V and J genes are TRBV9 and TRBJ1-5; D is unclear. The germline gives CDR1 SGDLS, CDR2 YYNGEE. The CDR3 totals 12 residues. V lost 0 bases and J lost 7, with 5 bases in between. The CDR3 protein is CASSVEGQPQHF. CDR3 DNA: TGTGCCAGCAGCGTAGAAGGGCAGCCCCAGCATTTT.

The gene calls are TRBV7-6 and TRBJ2-7; tentative D call: TRBD2 (6 bases). Germline lookup yields CDR1 SGHVS and CDR2 FNYEAQ. Trimming took off 2 bases at V and 8 bases at J, with 22 bases between the two ends. This CDR3 is 16 amino acids long. For the CDR3, the DNA is TGTGCCAGCAGCTTACACCCGGGGGAGAGGTCTGAAAAGCAGTACTTC. Translated, it gives CASSLHPGERSEKQYF.

This chain connects TRBV5-1 to TRBJ2-5; TRBD1 matches at 10 bases. This CDR3 region has 16 residues. Trimming cost V 3 bases and J 5 bases; bases outside gene matches: 10. Germline CDR1 reads SGHRS; CDR2 reads YFSETQ. CDR3 sequence (DNA): TGCGCCAGCAGCTCAACCGGGACAGGGGTTAAGGAGACCCAGTACTTC. Its protein is CASSSTGTGVKETQYF. Variable domain in full (rest from reference TRBV5-1 and TRBJ2-5): KAGVTQTPRYLIKTRGQQVTLSCSPISGHRSVSWYQQTPGQGLQFLFEYFSETQRNKGNFPGRFSGRQFSNSRSEMNVSTLELGDSALYLCASSSTGTGVKETQYFGPGTRLLVL.

This chain links TRBV5-6 with TRBJ2-7, with D uncertain. CDR3 length: 11 amino acids. Deletions cut 4 bases from V and 4 bases from J, with 6 bases between. Looked up from germline, CDR1 is SGHDT and CDR2 is YYEEEE. CDR3: CASSQNYEQYF. The DNA of the CDR3 is TGTGCCAGCAGCCAAAATTACGAGCAGTACTTC.

The chain combines TRBV27 with TRBJ1-5; TRBD1 agrees at 7 bases. CDR1 is MNHEY and CDR2 is SMNVEV in the germline V gene (reference sequence). There are 19 residues in the CDR3. The V and J ends lost 5 bases and 3 bases, in that order; junction bases with no gene match: 19. The CDR3 is CASSPRSPSAGGNNQPQHF. CDR3 DNA sequence: TGTGCCAGCAGTCCGCGAAGCCCTTCGGCAGGGGGAAACAATCAGCCCCAGCATTTT.

This clone showed up just once. DNA for the CDR3: TGTGCCAGCAGCGAAGGACAGCTTAGCTCCTATAATTCACCCCTCCACTTT. It translates to CASSEGQLSSYNSPLHF. This sequence joins TRBV5-4 and TRBJ1-6; D perhaps matches TRBD1 (6 bases). V lost 4 bases and J lost 0, with 14 bases in between. The CDR3 covers 17 residues. Germline loops: CDR1 SGHNT, CDR2 YYREEE (reference sequence). The full variable domain, rest sourced from reference TRBV5-4 and TRBJ1-6, is ETGVTQSPTHLIKTRGQQVTLRCSSQSGHNTVSWYQQALGQGPQFIFQYYREEENGRGNFPPRFSGLQFPNYSSELNVNALELDDSALYLCASSEGQLSSYNSPLHFGNGTRLTVT.

This chain uses TRBV4-3 with TRBJ1-2; D gene uncertain. Trimming removed 4 bases at V and 3 bases at J, with 12 bases between. The CDR3 is 14 amino acids. The germline gives CDR1 LGHNA, CDR2 YSLEER. The CDR3 sequence is CASSPWTDYYGYTF. CDR3 DNA sequence: TGCGCCAGCAGCCCATGGACGGATTACTATGGCTACACCTTC.

The V gene is TRBV5-1, the J gene TRBJ2-1; no firm D call. Trimming took off 2 bases at V and 7 bases at J, with 10 bases between the two ends. The CDR3 is made up of 13 amino acids. Germline CDR1 and CDR2: SGHRS and YFSETQ. The DNA of the CDR3 is TGCGCCAGCAGCTTATCCCCCTTGAATGAGCAGTTCTTC. Amino acid sequence: CASSLSPLNEQFF.

The rearrangement links TRBV30 to TRBJ1-5, with D perhaps TRBD1 (5 bases). Trimming removed 0 bases from V and 3 bases from J, with 6 bases in between. In germline, CDR1 is GTSNPN, CDR2 SVGIG (reference sequence). This CDR3 contains 13 residues. The CDR3 sequence: CAWSVDTNQPQHF. The DNA for the CDR3 is TGTGCCTGGAGTGTGGACACCAATCAGCCCCAGCATTTT.

This chain links TRBV7-2 with TRBJ2-7, with D uncertain. The germline CDR1 and CDR2 sequences are SGHTA and FQGNSA. The V and J ends lost 3 bases and 4 bases respectively, with 10 bases between them. This CDR3 contains 13 residues. As DNA, the CDR3 is TGTGCCAGCAGCTTTGGTGACCTTTACGAGCAGTACTTC. Translated, it gives CASSFGDLYEQYF. Full variable domain (remainder filled in from reference TRBV7-2 and TRBJ2-7): GAGVSQSPSNKVTEKGKDVELRCDPISGHTALYWYRQSLGQGLEFLIYFQGNSAPDKSGLPSDRFSAERTGGSVSTLTIQRTQQEDSAVYLCASSFGDLYEQYFGPGTRLTVT.

V and J are TRBV5-1 and TRBJ2-7; D is perhaps TRBD1 (6 bases). This CDR3 has 14 residues. Germline values: CDR1 SGHRS, CDR2 YFSETQ. Trimming stripped 6 bases from V and 2 bases from J, with 15 bases between. In DNA, the CDR3 is TGCGCCAGCAAGGGGGAACCGCACACCTACGAGCAGTACTTC. Protein product: CASKGEPHTYEQYF.

J is TRBJ2-7 and V is TRBV5-6; 12 nucleotides align to TRBD2. CDR3 length equals 18 residues. Looked up from germline, CDR1 is SGHDT and CDR2 is YYEEEE. Trimming removed 3 bases from V and 7 bases from J; junction bases left unmatched: 17. The CDR3 bases are TGTGCCAGCAGCTGGACGAACACCCTAGCGGGAGGGAGATCAGAGCAGTACTTC. Translation gives CASSWTNTLAGGRSEQYF. The complete variable domain, with remaining parts taken from reference TRBV5-6 and TRBJ2-7, reads DAGVTQSPTHLIKTRGQQVTLRCSPKSGHDTVSWYQQALGQGPQFIFQYYEEEERQRGNFPDRFSGHQFPNYSSELNVNALLLGDSALYLCASSWTNTLAGGRSEQYFGPGTRLTVT.

The V gene is TRBV4-1, the J gene TRBJ1-2, with D perhaps matching TRBD1 (5 bases). Germline V gene sequence: CDR1 MGHRA, CDR2 YSYEKL. Between the trimmed V and J ends, which lost 0 bases and 8 bases, there was a span of 16 bases. This CDR3 is 15 amino acids long. CDR3 DNA sequence: TGCGCCAGCAGCCAAGATGGCGAGGGGTTGTGGGGCTACACCTTC. Residues: CASSQDGEGLWGYTF.

This rearrangement joins TRBV7-9 to TRBJ2-2; tentatively, D is TRBD1 (6 bases). The germline V gene has CDR1 SEHNR and CDR2 FQNEAQ (reference sequence). The V end lost 4 bases, the J end lost 4 bases, and 25 bases lay between the germline ends. This CDR3 has 19 amino acids. The chain's CDR3 is CASSSPGTLEPDLTGELFF. CDR3 nucleotide sequence: TGTGCCAGCAGCTCCCCCGGGACACTCGAACCGGACCTCACCGGGGAGCTGTTTTTT.

The chain joins TRBV27 to TRBJ2-3; D perhaps matches TRBD1 (5 bases). Between the trimmed V and J ends, which lost 7 bases and 0 bases, there was a span of 17 bases. There are 16 residues in the CDR3. Germline V gene sequence: CDR1 MNHEY, CDR2 SMNVEV (reference sequence). Here the CDR3 DNA reads TGTGCCAGCACCCAGGCAGCAGGGTCCAGCACAGATACGCAGTATTTT. It translates to CASTQAAGSSTDTQYF.

V usage is TRBV5-5 and J usage is TRBJ2-7; the match to TRBD1 covers 12 bases. The V gene's germline CDR1 is SGHKS and CDR2 YYEKEE (reference sequence). Trimming at V came to 1 base and at J to 3 bases, leaving 5 bases not matched to a gene. The CDR3 length is 16 residues. The chain's CDR3 is CASSLSRDRGLYEQYF. CDR3 nucleotide sequence: TGTGCCAGCAGCTTGTCCCGGGACAGGGGGCTCTACGAGCAGTACTTC.

The chain combines TRBV7-9 with TRBJ2-5; a weak D match, TRBD1 (6 bases). The CDR3 is 15 residues long. Germline CDR1 and CDR2: SEHNR and FQNEAQ (reference sequence). V dropped 4 bases and J dropped 5 bases, with 17 bases sitting between them. CDR3 coding DNA: TGTGCCAGCAGCTCCGCAAGGGGGAATTGGGAGACCCAGTACTTC. It codes for CASSSARGNWETQYF.

The V gene is TRBV5-1, the J gene TRBJ2-7; unclear D gene. V lost 4 bases, J lost 3 bases, and 5 bases lay in between. CDR1 and CDR2 (germline): SGHRS, YFSETQ. The CDR3 sequence is 11 residues long. CDR3 sequence (DNA): TGCGCCAGCAGCGCCAACTACGAGCAGTACTTC. It specifies CASSANYEQYF.

A single count supports this clone. The chain combines TRBV30 with TRBJ2-6; weak D call: TRBD2 (6 bases). The germline V and J ends were trimmed by 8 bases and 4 bases, with 12 bases remaining between them. The CDR3 loop spans 13 amino acids. Germline V gives CDR1 GTSNPN, CDR2 SVGIG (reference sequence). CDR3 coding DNA: TGTGCCCGCACGGCGGGAGGGGCCAACGTCCTGACTTTC. It encodes CARTAGGANVLTF. Using reference TRBV30 and TRBJ2-6 for the parts outside the CDR3, the full variable domain is SQTIHQWPATLVQPVGSPLSLECTVEGTSNPNLYWYRQAAGRGLQLLFYSVGIGQISSEVPQNLSASRPQDRQFILSSKKLLLSDSGFYLCARTAGGANVLTFGAGSRLTVL.